This entry features one TCR beta chain sequence. CDR1 and CDR2 (germline): MNHEY, SMNVEV (reference sequence). CDR3 length: 15 amino acids. V trimming: 5 bases; J trimming: 8 bases; junction bases outside the gene matches: 11. This entry belongs to a study of cytomegalovirus exposure and HLA in healthy donors. The study ran its PCR with 60 Vbeta and 13 Jbeta primers. The protocol was immunoSEQ multiplex PCR, while the TCRdb copy is restricted to in-frame clones and leaves out a portion. The repertoire has 150,000 to 200,000 clones, 70% to 80% of them found once; the top ten carry roughly 1.5%. Input material: PBMCs. This sequence was found in a woman between 45 and 65 years old in good health and CMV-seronegative. The chain carries TRBV27 and TRBJ1-5; 8 bases match TRBD1. CDR3 DNA: TGTGCCAGCAGTGCACAGGGGGGGCGGTGGAAGCCCCAGCATTTT. Protein product: CASSAQGGRWKPQHF.